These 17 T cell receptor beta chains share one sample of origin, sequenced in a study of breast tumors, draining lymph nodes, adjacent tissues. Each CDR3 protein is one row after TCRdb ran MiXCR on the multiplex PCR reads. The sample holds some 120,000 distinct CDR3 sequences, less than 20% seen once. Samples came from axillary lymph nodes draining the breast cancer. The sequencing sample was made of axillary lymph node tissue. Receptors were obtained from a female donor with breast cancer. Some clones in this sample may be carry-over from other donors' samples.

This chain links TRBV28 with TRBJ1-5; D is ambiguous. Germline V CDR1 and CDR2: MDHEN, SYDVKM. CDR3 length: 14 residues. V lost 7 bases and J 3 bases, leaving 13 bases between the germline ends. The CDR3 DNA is TGTGCCAGCACGAGGGAAAGTCCCAATCAGCCCCAGCATTTT. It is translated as CASTRESPNQPQHF.

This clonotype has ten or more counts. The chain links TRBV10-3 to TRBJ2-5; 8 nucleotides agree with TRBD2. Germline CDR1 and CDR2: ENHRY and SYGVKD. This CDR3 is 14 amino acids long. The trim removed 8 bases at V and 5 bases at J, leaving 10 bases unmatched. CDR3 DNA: TGTGCCATCGCACAGCGGGAGCGCTCCGAGACCCAGTACTTC. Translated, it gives CAIAQRERSETQYF.

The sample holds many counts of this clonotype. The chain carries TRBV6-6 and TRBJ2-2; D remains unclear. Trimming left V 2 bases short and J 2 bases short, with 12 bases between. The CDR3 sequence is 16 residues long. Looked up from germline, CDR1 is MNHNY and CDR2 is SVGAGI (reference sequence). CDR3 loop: CASSYAALENTGELFF. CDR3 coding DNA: TGTGCCAGCAGTTACGCTGCTCTGGAAAACACCGGGGAGCTGTTTTTT.

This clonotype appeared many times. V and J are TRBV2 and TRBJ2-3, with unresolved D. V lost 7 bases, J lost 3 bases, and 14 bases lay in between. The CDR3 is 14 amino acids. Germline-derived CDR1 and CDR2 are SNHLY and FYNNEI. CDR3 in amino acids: CASKIPWGTDTQYF. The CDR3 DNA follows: TGTGCCAGCAAGATCCCCTGGGGTACAGATACGCAGTATTTT. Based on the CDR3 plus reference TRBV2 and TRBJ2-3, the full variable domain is EPEVTQTPSHQVTQMGQEVILRCVPISNHLYFYWYRQILGQKVEFLVSFYNNEISEKSEIFDDQFSVERPDGSNFTLKIRSTKLEDSAMYFCASKIPWGTDTQYFGPGTRLTVL.

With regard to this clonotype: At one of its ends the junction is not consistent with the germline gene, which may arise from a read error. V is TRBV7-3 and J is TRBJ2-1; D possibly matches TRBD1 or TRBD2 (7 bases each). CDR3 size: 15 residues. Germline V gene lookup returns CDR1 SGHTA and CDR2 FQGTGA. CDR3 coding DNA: TGCGCCAGCAGCTTATCAGGGGGGGCCTACAATGAGCAGCTCTTC. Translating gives CASSLSGGAYNEQLF.

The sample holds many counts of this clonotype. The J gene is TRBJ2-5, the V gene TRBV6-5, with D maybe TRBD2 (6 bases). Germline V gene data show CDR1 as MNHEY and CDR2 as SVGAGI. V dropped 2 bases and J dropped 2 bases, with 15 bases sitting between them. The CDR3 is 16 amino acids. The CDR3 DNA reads TGTGCCAGCAGTTACGGGGACGGAGGGGTTCAAGAGACCCAGTACTTC. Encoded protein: CASSYGDGGVQETQYF.

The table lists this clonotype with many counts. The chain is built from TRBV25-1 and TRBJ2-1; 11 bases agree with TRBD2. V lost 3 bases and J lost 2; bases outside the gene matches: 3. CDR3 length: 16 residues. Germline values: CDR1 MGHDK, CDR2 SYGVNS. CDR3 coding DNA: TGTGCCAGCAGTGATCTAGCGGGAGGTGCCTACAATGAGCAGTTCTTC. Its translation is CASSDLAGGAYNEQFF.

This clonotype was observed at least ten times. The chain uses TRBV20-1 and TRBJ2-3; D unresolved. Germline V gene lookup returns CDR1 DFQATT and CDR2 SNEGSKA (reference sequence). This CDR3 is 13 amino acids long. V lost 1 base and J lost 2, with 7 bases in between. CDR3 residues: CSARVQHTDTQYF. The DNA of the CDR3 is TGCAGTGCTAGAGTCCAGCACACAGATACGCAGTATTTT.

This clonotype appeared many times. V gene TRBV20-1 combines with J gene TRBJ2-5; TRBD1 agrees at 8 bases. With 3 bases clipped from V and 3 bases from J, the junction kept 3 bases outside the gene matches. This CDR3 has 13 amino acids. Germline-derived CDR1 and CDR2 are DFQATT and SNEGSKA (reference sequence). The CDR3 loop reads CSARLDREETQYF. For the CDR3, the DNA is TGCAGTGCTAGGTTGGACAGGGAAGAGACCCAGTACTTC.

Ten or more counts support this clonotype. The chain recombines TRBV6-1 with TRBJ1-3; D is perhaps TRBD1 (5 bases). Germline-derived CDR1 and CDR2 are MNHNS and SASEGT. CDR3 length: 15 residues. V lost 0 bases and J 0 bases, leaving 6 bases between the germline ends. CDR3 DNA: TGTGCCAGCAGTGAAGCGGGGCTCTCTGGAAACACCATATATTTT. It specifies CASSEAGLSGNTIYF.

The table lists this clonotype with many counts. The CDR3 nucleotides are TGTGCCAGCAGGCCGACCCACGTCAGGGGGCCGGCATCTGGAAACACCATATATTTT. Protein sequence: CASRPTHVRGPASGNTIYF. The V and J genes are TRBV6-1 and TRBJ1-3, with 8 bases identical to TRBD1. The germline gives CDR1 MNHNS, CDR2 SASEGT. V lost 6 bases and J lost 1; bases outside the gene matches: 17. The CDR3 runs 19 residues.

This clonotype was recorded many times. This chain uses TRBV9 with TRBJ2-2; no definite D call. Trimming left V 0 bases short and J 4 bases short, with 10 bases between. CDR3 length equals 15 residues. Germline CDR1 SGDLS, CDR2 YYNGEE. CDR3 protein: CASSVAASRTGELFF. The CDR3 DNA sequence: TGTGCCAGCAGCGTAGCAGCGTCTCGCACCGGGGAGCTGTTTTTT.

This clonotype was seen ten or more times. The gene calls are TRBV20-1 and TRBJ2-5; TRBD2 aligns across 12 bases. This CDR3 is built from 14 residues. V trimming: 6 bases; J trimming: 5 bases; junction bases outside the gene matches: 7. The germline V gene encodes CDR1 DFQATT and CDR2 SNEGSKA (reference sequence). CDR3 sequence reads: CSAGRLAGEETQYF. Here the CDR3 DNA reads TGCAGTGCGGGGCGACTAGCGGGAGAGGAGACCCAGTACTTC.

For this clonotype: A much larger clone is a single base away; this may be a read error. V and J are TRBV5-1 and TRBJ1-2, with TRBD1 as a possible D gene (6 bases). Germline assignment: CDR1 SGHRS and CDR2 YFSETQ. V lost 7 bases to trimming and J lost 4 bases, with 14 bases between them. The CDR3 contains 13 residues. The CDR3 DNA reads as TGCGCCAGCGGCAGTCCAGGGGCCTATGGCTACACCTTC. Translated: CASGSPGAYGYTF.

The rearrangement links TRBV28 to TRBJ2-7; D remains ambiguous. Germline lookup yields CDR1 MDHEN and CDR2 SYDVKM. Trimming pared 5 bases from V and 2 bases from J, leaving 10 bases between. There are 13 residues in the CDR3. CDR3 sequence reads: CASSLEGPYEQYF. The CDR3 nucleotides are TGTGCCAGCAGTCTAGAAGGGCCCTACGAGCAGTACTTC.

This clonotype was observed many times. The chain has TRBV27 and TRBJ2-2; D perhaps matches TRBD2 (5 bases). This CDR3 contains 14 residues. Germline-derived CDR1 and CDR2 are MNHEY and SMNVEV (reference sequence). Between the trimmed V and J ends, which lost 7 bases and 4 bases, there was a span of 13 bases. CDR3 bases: TGTGCCAGCATCGAGGGTCGGATCACCGGGGAGCTGTTTTTT. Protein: CASIEGRITGELFF.

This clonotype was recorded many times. The CDR3 is CASSSASGRASSYEQYF. CDR3 nucleotides: TGTGCCAGCAGTTCGGCTAGCGGGAGGGCCAGCTCCTACGAGCAGTACTTC. V usage is TRBV27 and J usage is TRBJ2-7; 12 bases align to TRBD2. The V gene's germline CDR1 is MNHEY and CDR2 SMNVEV (reference sequence). With V trimmed by 4 bases and J by 0 bases, 7 bases remained unmatched. The CDR3 sequence is 17 residues long.